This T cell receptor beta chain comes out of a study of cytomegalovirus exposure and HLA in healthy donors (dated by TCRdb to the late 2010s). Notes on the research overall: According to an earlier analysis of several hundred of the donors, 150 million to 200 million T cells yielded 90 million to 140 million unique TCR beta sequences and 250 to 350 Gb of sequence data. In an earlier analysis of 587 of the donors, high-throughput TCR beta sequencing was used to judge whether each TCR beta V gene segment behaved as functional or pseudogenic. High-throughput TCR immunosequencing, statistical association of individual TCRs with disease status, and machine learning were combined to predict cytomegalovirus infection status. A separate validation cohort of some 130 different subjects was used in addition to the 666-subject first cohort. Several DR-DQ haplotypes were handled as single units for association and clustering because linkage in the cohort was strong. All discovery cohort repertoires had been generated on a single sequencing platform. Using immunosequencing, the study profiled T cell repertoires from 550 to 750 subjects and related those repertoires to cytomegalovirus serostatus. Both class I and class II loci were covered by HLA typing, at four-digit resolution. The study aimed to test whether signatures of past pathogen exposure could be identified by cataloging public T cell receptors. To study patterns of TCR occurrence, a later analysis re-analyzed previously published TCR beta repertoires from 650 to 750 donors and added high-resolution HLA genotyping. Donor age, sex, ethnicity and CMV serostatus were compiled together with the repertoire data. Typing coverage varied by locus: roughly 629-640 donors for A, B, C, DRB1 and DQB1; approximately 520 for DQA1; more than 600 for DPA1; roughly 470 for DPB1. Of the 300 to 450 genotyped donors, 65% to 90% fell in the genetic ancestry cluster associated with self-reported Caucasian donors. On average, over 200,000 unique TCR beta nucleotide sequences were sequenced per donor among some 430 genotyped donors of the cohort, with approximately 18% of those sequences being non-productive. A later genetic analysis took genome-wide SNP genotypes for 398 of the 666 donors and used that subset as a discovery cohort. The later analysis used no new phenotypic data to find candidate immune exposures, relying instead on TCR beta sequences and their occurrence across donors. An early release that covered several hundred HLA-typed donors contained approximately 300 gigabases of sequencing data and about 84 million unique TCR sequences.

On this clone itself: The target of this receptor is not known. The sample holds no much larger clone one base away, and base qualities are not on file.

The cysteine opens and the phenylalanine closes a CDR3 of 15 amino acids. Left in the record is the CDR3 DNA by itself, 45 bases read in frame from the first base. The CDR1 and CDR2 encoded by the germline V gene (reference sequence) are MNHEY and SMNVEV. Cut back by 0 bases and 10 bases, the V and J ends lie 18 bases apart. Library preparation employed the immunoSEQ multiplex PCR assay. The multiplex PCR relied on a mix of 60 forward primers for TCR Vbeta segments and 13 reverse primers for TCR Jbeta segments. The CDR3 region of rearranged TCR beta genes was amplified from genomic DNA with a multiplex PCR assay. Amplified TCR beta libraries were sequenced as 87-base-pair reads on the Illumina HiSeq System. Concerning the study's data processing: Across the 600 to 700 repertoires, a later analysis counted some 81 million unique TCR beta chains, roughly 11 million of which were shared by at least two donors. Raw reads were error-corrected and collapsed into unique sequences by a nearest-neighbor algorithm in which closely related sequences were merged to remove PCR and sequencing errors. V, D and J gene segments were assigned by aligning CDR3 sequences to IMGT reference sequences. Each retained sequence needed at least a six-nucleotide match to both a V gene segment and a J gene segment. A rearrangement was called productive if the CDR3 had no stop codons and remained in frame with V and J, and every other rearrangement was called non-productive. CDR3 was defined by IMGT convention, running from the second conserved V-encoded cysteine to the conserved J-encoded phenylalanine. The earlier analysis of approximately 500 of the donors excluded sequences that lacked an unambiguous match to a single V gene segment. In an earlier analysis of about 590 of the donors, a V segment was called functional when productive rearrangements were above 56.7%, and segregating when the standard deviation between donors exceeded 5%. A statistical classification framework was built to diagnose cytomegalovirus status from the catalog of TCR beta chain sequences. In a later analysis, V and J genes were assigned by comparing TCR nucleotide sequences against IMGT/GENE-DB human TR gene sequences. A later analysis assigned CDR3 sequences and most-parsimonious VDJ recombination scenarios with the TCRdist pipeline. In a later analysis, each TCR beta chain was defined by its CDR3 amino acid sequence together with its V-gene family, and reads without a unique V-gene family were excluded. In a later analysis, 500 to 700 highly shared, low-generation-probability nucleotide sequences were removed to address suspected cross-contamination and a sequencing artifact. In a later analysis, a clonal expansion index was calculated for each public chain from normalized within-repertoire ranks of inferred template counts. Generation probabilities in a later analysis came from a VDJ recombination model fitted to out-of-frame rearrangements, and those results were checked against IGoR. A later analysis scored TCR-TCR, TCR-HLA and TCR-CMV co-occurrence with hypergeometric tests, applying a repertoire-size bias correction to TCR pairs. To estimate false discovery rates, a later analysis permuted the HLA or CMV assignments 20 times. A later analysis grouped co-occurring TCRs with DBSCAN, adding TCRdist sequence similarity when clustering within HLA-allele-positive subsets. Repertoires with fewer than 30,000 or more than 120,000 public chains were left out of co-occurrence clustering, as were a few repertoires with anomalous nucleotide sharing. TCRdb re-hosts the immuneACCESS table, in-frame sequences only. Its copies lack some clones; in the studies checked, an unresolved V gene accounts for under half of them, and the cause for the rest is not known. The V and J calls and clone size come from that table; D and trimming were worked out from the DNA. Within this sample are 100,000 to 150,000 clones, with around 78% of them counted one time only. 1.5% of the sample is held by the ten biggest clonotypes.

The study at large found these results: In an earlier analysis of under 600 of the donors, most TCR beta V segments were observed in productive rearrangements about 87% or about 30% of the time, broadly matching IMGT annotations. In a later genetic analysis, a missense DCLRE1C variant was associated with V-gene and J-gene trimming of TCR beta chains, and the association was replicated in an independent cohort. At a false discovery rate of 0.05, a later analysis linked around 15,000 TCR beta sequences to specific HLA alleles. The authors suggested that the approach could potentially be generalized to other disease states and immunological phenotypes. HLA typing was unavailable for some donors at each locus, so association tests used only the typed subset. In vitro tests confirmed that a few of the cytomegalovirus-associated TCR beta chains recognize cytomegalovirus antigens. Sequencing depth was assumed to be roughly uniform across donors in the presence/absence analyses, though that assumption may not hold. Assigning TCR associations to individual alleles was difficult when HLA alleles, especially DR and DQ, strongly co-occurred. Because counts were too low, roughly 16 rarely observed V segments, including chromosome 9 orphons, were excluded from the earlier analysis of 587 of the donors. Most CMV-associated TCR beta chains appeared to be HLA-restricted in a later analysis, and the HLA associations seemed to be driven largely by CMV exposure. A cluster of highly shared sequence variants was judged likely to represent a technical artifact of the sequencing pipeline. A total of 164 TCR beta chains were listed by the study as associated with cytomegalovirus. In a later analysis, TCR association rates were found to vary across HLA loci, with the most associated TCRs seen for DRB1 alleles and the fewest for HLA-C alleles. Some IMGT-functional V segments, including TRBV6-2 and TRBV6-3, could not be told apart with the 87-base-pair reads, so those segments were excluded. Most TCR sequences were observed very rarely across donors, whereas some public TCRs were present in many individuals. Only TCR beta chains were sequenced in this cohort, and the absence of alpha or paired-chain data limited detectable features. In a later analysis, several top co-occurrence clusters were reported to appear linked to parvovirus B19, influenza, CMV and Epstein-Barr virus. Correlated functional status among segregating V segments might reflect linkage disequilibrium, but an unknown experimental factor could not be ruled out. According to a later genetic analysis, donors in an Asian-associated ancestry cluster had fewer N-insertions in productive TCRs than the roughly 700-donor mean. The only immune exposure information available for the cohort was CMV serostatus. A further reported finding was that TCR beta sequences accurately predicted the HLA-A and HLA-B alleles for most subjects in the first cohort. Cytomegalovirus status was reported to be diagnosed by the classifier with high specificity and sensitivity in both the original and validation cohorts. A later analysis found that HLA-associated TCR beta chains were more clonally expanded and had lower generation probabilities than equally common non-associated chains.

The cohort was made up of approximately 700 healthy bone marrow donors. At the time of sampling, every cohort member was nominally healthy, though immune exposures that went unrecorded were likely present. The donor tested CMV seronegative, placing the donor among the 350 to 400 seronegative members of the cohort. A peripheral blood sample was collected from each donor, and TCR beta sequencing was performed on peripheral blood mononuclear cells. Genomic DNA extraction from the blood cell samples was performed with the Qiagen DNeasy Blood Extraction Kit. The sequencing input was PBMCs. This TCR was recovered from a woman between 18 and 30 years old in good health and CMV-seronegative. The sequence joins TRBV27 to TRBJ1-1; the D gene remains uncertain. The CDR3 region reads CASSLSFSPGLGAFF. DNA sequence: TGTGCCAGCAGTTTATCTTTTTCTCCGGGATTGGGAGCTTTCTTT.